One and the same sample provided the 8 T cell receptor beta chains below, sequenced in a study of shared clonotypes between healthy human individuals. TCRdb's copy holds only in-frame clones and misses some; the assay was immunoSEQ multiplex PCR. This table has approximately 980,000 clones, 76% appearing once. Sequenced material: memory CD4+ T cells sorted from blood. The subset was: CD45RA-negative fraction. These receptors came from a man aged 18-30 years in good health.

The rearrangement links TRBV19 to TRBJ2-1, with D perhaps matching TRBD1 (6 bases). V shed 6 bases and J shed 8 bases, with 23 bases lying between them. This CDR3 has 16 residues. Germline loops: CDR1 LNHDA, CDR2 SQIVND (reference sequence). The chain's CDR3 is CASSALGAGPRDEQFF. For the CDR3, the DNA is TGTGCCAGTAGCGCGTTGGGGGCTGGGCCGCGCGATGAGCAGTTCTTC. Variable domain in full (rest from reference TRBV19 and TRBJ2-1): DGGITQSPKYLFRKEGQNVTLSCEQNLNHDAMYWYRQDPGQGLRLIYYSQIVNDFQKGDIAEGYSVSREKKESFPLTVTSAQKNPTAFYLCASSALGAGPRDEQFFGPGTRLTVL.

The chain employs TRBV28 and TRBJ2-7; 11 bases match TRBD2. This CDR3 region has 12 residues. V shed 6 bases and J 7 bases; nucleotides not matched to a gene: 2. Per germline, CDR1 MDHEN and CDR2 SYDVKM. CDR3 sequence (DNA): TGTGCCAGCAGCCTAGCGGGGGGTGAGCAGTACTTC. Translation gives CASSLAGGEQYF. Together with reference TRBV28 and TRBJ2-7, the CDR3 gives the full variable domain: DVKVTQSSRYLVKRTGEKVFLECVQDMDHENMFWYRQDPGLGLRLIYFSYDVKMKEKGDIPEGYSVSREKKERFSLILESASTNQTSMYLCASSLAGGEQYFGPGTRLTVT.

The V and J genes are TRBV11-1 and TRBJ2-5, with D possibly matching TRBD1 (6 bases). The ends were cut back, 5 bases at V and 2 bases at J, with 12 bases in the middle. Germline CDR1 SGHAT, CDR2 FQDESV (reference sequence). The CDR3 sequence is 14 residues long. CDR3 region: CASSADRKQETQYF. The DNA for the CDR3 is TGTGCCAGCAGCGCCGACAGGAAACAAGAGACCCAGTACTTC.

This clone has a single count. The gene calls are TRBV7-2 and TRBJ2-7; 8 bases are a match to TRBD1. The length of the CDR3 is 17 residues. Germline V lookup: CDR1 SGHTA, CDR2 FQGNSA. The J segment lost 3 bases and the V segment lost 5 bases, leaving 15 bases of the junction unmatched. CDR3 coding DNA: TGTGCCAGCAGCCCAGAATCCCCGGGACAGGTTAACTACGAGCAGTACTTC. Its translation: CASSPESPGQVNYEQYF.

V is TRBV19 and J is TRBJ1-6; D gene uncertain. Trimming stripped 2 bases from V and 7 bases from J, with 9 bases between. Germline loops: CDR1 LNHDA, CDR2 SQIVND (reference sequence). There are 14 residues in the CDR3. The CDR3: CASSIWRVNSPLHF. DNA for the CDR3: TGTGCCAGTAGTATATGGAGGGTGAATTCACCCCTCCACTTT. The variable domain in full, with the rest retrieved from reference TRBV19 and TRBJ1-6, is DGGITQSPKYLFRKEGQNVTLSCEQNLNHDAMYWYRQDPGQGLRLIYYSQIVNDFQKGDIAEGYSVSREKKESFPLTVTSAQKNPTAFYLCASSIWRVNSPLHFGNGTRLTVT.

The sample holds one count of this clone. V usage is TRBV4-1 and J usage is TRBJ2-7; no clear D. Per the germline V gene, CDR1 is MGHRA and CDR2 is YSYEKL. The CDR3 consists of 14 residues. With 2 bases removed from V and 6 bases from J, the gap between germline ends came to 14 bases. The CDR3 sequence: CASSQYSTGSEQYF. The DNA for the CDR3 is TGCGCCAGCAGCCAATATAGCACGGGTTCCGAGCAGTACTTC.

Note on this clone: A far larger clone lies a single base away; this is likely a read error. V and J are TRBV29-1 and TRBJ1-1; TRBD1 matches 8 bases. The trim removed 7 bases at V and 5 bases at J, leaving 6 bases unmatched. Per germline, CDR1 SQVTM and CDR2 ANQGSEA. This CDR3 contains 12 residues. CDR3 amino acids: CSGGRGLTEAFF. The CDR3 DNA is TGCAGCGGGGGCAGGGGGCTGACTGAAGCTTTCTTT.

The rearrangement links TRBV6-5 to TRBJ2-2, with 7 bases aligning to TRBD1. Germline V lookup: CDR1 MNHEY, CDR2 SVGAGI. This CDR3 has 15 amino acids. Trimming at V came to 7 bases and at J to 9 bases, leaving 14 bases not matched to a gene. CDR3 nucleotide sequence: TGTGCCAGCACCTCTCTAGATTTAGGGGGCCGGGAGCTGTTTTTT. Translated: CASTSLDLGGRELFF.